This T cell receptor beta chain appears in the sequencing data of a study of blood T cell repertoires in COVID-19. Looking at the study overall: PBMCs, B-cell-depleted T cells, or T cells provided the cDNA or gDNA that made up the material.

Original processing notes: The assay estimated nucleated cells by amplifying reference gene primers. The repertoire was sequenced with immunoSEQ multiplex PCR; TCRdb's copy has only in-frame clones and lacks some. V, J and clone size are those of that table, while D and trimming were read from the DNA. The repertoire holds over 150,000 clones, with approximately 86% as singletons. This CDR3 has 13 residues. Germline values: CDR1 MDHEN, CDR2 SYDVKM. The V end lost 5 bases, the J end lost 4 bases, and 9 bases lay between the germline ends. Sequencing was done on a sample of peripheral blood. J is TRBJ2-1 and V is TRBV28; D may be TRBD1 (6 bases). The clonotype originates from a man aged 50 to 59 with active or convalescent COVID-19. CDR3 nucleotide sequence: TGTGCCAGCAGTGTCCAGGGGTACAATGAGCAGTTCTTC. This translates into CASSVQGYNEQFF.